One sample yielded the 23 T cell receptor beta chains listed below, sequenced in a study of T cells in Graves' hyperthyroidism and ophthalmopathy. Amplification of TCR beta CDR3 regions used RNA as the template. First-round RT-PCR with HTBI primers amplified the TCR CDR3 region. TCRdb recomputed calls from the multiplex PCR reads with MiXCR, one row per CDR3 protein. The profile shows roughly 400,000 distinct CDR3 sequences, roughly an eighth of them singletons. The sample was blood. The receptor set was obtained from a man aged 45-65 years with Graves' ophthalmopathy.

This clonotype has ten or more counts. V and J are TRBV3-1 and TRBJ2-3, with 13 bases that match TRBD2. CDR1 and CDR2 (germline): LGHDT, YNNKEL (reference sequence). The V and J ends lost 3 bases and 5 bases, in that order; junction bases with no gene match: 8. The CDR3 consists of 17 residues. CDR3 DNA: TGTGCCAGCAGCCAGGGCGGACTAGCGGGAGTAAGAGATACGCAGTATTTT. Its translation is CASSQGGLAGVRDTQYF.

This clonotype was detected ten times or more. The rearrangement uses TRBV14 and TRBJ1-1; D not resolved. The ends were cut back, 4 bases at V and 5 bases at J, with 17 bases in the middle. CDR1 is SGHDN, CDR2 FVKESK, per germline. The CDR3 contains 15 residues. The chain's CDR3 is CASSREYPLGTEAFF. The DNA for the CDR3 is TGTGCCAGCAGCCGAGAATATCCGTTGGGTACTGAAGCTTTCTTT.

The chain carries TRBV10-1 and TRBJ2-1; 8 bases line up with TRBD1. The germline V gene has CDR1 WNHNN and CDR2 SYGVQD (reference sequence). Trimming took 4 bases from V and 9 from J; bases not matched to a gene: 8. CDR3 length equals 14 residues. The CDR3, as DNA: TGCGCCAGCAGTGCGCAGGGGGCTTCGAGTGAGCAGTTCTTC. The encoded protein is CASSAQGASSEQFF.

This clonotype appeared many times. The chain employs TRBV11-2 and TRBJ2-2; D gene ambiguous. Per germline, CDR1 SGHAT and CDR2 FQNNGV. V was shortened by 5 bases and J by 4 bases, with 17 bases between the two germline ends. The CDR3 has 16 residues. CDR3 loop: CASSLEITVLTGELFF. Here the CDR3 DNA reads TGTGCCAGCAGCCTCGAAATAACGGTACTCACCGGGGAGCTGTTTTTT.

V and J are TRBV12-3 or TRBV12-4 and TRBJ1-2; 12 bases match TRBD1. After removal of 4 bases from V and 3 bases from J, the junction contained 3 bases not matched to a gene. The CDR3 has 15 residues. CDR3 in DNA: TGTGCCAGCAGTTCCGGGACAGGGGGCTACTATGGCTACACCTTC. Encoded protein: CASSSGTGGYYGYTF.

The table lists this clonotype with many counts. The V call is TRBV12-3 or TRBV12-4, the J call TRBJ2-7; no reliable D call. The CDR3 consists of 13 residues. Trimming shortened V by 6 bases and J by 0 bases, and 9 bases separated the two germline ends. The CDR3 loop reads CASREGSSYEQYF. For the CDR3, the DNA is TGTGCCAGCAGGGAAGGAAGCTCCTACGAGCAGTACTTC.

This clonotype has at least ten counts. The chain recombines TRBV28 with TRBJ2-7; a weak D match, TRBD2 (5 bases). The CDR3 is made up of 14 amino acids. V was trimmed by 4 bases and J by 6 bases, leaving 16 bases between them. Germline CDR1 reads MDHEN; CDR2 reads SYDVKM. Written as DNA, the CDR3 is TGTGCCAGCAGTTCGGGGTCCTTAAGCCCCGAGCAGTACTTC. It is translated as CASSSGSLSPEQYF.

This clonotype was picked up many times. The chain uses TRBV30 and TRBJ2-1, with no clear D. V was trimmed by 0 bases and J by 4 bases, leaving 7 bases between them. Germline assignment: CDR1 GTSNPN and CDR2 SVGIG (reference sequence). CDR3 size: 13 residues. The CDR3: CAWSVNTYNEQFF. The CDR3, as DNA: TGTGCCTGGAGTGTAAACACGTACAATGAGCAGTTCTTC.

The sample holds many counts of this clonotype. The chain recombines TRBV12-3 or TRBV12-4 with TRBJ2-2; either TRBD1 or TRBD2 may supply D (5 bases each). V dropped 5 bases and J dropped 6 bases, with 16 bases sitting between them. The CDR3 runs to 15 residues. The CDR3 loop reads CASSEFGGLAGELFF. The DNA for the CDR3 is TGTGCCAGCAGTGAATTTGGGGGATTGGCCGGGGAGCTGTTTTTT.

This chain uses TRBV13 with TRBJ2-3, with D perhaps TRBD2 (5 bases). Germline V gene data show CDR1 as PRHDT and CDR2 as FYEKMQ (reference sequence). This CDR3 comprises 15 residues. V dropped 5 bases and J dropped 0 bases, with 12 bases sitting between them. The CDR3 spells CASSPAGTSTDTQYF. DNA for the CDR3: TGTGCCAGCAGCCCCGCGGGTACTAGCACAGATACGCAGTATTTT.

This rearrangement joins TRBV3-1 to TRBJ2-5; D gene ambiguous. There are 13 residues in the CDR3. Trimming pared 3 bases from V and 7 bases from J, leaving 12 bases between. CDR1 and CDR2 (germline): LGHDT, YNNKEL (reference sequence). The CDR3 region has the DNA TGTGCCAGCAGCCATGTGAGCTCGGGGACCCAGTACTTC. Translated, it gives CASSHVSSGTQYF.

This clonotype occurred many times. The chain is built from TRBV30 and TRBJ2-7, with 7 bases lining up with TRBD1. Per germline, CDR1 GTSNPN and CDR2 SVGIG (reference sequence). Losses at the gene ends were 1 base for V and 4 bases for J; bases not matched to a gene: 13. The CDR3 sequence is 16 residues long. The DNA for the CDR3 is TGTGCCTGGAGTGGAGAAGGGACAGCCGGACTTTACGAGCAGTACTTC. Its translation is CAWSGEGTAGLYEQYF.

For this clonotype: With a much larger clone just one base away, this may be a read error. V is TRBV20-1 and J is TRBJ2-7, with TRBD1 identical over 10 bases. Germline V lookup: CDR1 DFQATT, CDR2 SNEGSKA (reference sequence). CDR3 length: 13 amino acids. The V gene end was trimmed by 5 bases and the J gene end by 6 bases; junction bases not matched to a gene: 7. The CDR3 loop reads CSAPRDRGCEQYF. The DNA of the CDR3 is TGCAGTGCTCCCCGGGACAGGGGATGCGAGCAGTACTTC.

This clonotype was detected many times. The chain couples TRBV7-9 to TRBJ2-7; 11 positions agree with TRBD2. This CDR3 has 16 amino acids. The germline CDR1 and CDR2 sequences are SEHNR and FQNEAQ (reference sequence). The ends lost 5 bases at V and 2 bases at J; junction bases unmatched: 8. The CDR3 bases are TGTGCCAGCAGCCTGAGGTCACTAGCGGGAGCCTACGAGCAGTACTTC. It specifies CASSLRSLAGAYEQYF.

The V gene is TRBV19, the J gene TRBJ2-3; 7 bases are a match to TRBD1. This CDR3 spans 16 amino acids. With 7 bases clipped from V and 0 bases from J, the junction kept 10 bases outside the gene matches. Per germline, CDR1 LNHDA and CDR2 SQIVND (reference sequence). Written as DNA, the CDR3 is TGTGCCAGTAACCGACAGGGATCGATCAGCACAGATACGCAGTATTTT. Protein sequence: CASNRQGSISTDTQYF.

The rearrangement links TRBV6-1 to TRBJ2-7; TRBD2 matches 11 bases. The J call is uncertain, as TRBJ2-1 better fits the DNA end. Germline V gene data show CDR1 as MNHNS and CDR2 as SASEGT. CDR3 size: 15 residues. Written as DNA, the CDR3 is TGTGCCAGCAGTGAAACCCTAGCGGGAGGTCACGAGCAGTTCTTC. This sequence encodes CASSETLAGGHEQFF.

This clonotype was observed many times. The rearrangement joins TRBV30 to TRBJ1-2; D uncertain. Looked up from germline, CDR1 is GTSNPN and CDR2 is SVGIG (reference sequence). CDR3 length equals 14 residues. V lost 1 base and J lost 8, with 17 bases in between. DNA for the CDR3: TGTGCCTGGAGTGGTAGAACGAGGGTAGAGGGCTACACCTTC. Translated, it gives CAWSGRTRVEGYTF.

In its sample, this clonotype was seen many times. The chain uses TRBV7-9 and TRBJ2-3, with D tentatively TRBD2 (6 bases). The V end was cut by 5 bases, the J end by 2 bases, with 14 bases between. CDR3 length: 15 residues. The V gene's germline CDR1 is SEHNR and CDR2 FQNEAQ (reference sequence). CDR3 sequence: CASSQAGQYTDTQYF. The CDR3 DNA follows: TGTGCCAGCAGCCAAGCGGGCCAATACACAGATACGCAGTATTTT.

The table lists this clonotype with many counts. V gene TRBV9 combines with J gene TRBJ2-7; tentatively, D is TRBD1 (6 bases). The CDR3 loop spans 15 amino acids. Trimming took off 0 bases at V and 0 bases at J, with 10 bases between the two ends. The germline V gene has CDR1 SGDLS and CDR2 YYNGEE. Here the CDR3 DNA reads TGTGCCAGCAGCGTAGGAGCAGGGGCCTCCTACGAGCAGTACTTC. Amino acids: CASSVGAGASYEQYF.

This clonotype has ten or more counts. The J gene is TRBJ2-3, the V gene TRBV7-2; tentative D call: TRBD2 (6 bases). The germline V and J ends were trimmed by 5 bases and 0 bases, with 12 bases remaining between them. CDR3 size: 15 residues. Looked up from germline, CDR1 is SGHTA and CDR2 is FQGNSA. The CDR3: CASSRGSGSTDTQYF. For the CDR3, the DNA is TGTGCCAGCAGCCGTGGCAGCGGGAGCACAGATACGCAGTATTTT.

This clonotype was counted many times. The chain is built from TRBV18 and TRBJ2-5; 7 nucleotides align to TRBD1. This CDR3 spans 15 amino acids. J lost 0 bases, V lost 2 bases, and 3 bases had no gene match. Germline V gene lookup returns CDR1 KGHSH and CDR2 LQKENI. CDR3 amino acids: CASSPGTAYQETQYF. CDR3 coding DNA: TGTGCCAGCTCACCAGGGACAGCTTACCAAGAGACCCAGTACTTC. Drawing the rest from reference TRBV18 and TRBJ2-5, the complete variable domain is NAGVMQNPRHLVRRRGQEARLRCSPMKGHSHVYWYRQLPEEGLKFMVYLQKENIIDESGMPKERFSAEFPKEGPSILRIQQVVRGDSAAYFCASSPGTAYQETQYFGPGTRLLVL.

This clonotype was counted ten times or more. This sequence joins TRBV12-3 or TRBV12-4 and TRBJ2-7; 12 bases map to TRBD2. The CDR3 has 14 amino acids. The trim removed 6 bases at V and 6 bases at J, leaving 6 bases unmatched. For the CDR3, the DNA is TGTGCCAGCAGAAAACTAGCGGGAGGTACCGAGCAGTACTTC. Translated, it gives CASRKLAGGTEQYF.

This clonotype showed up just a few times. V gene TRBV28 combines with J gene TRBJ2-5; possible D gene TRBD2, 6 bases. Germline CDR1 MDHEN, CDR2 SYDVKM. Trimming cost V 11 bases and J 4 bases, with 11 bases left between them. The CDR3 extends over 11 amino acids. CDR3 coding DNA: TGTGCCGCGGGACCAGGAGAGACCCAGTACTTC. Protein sequence: CAAGPGETQYF.